The source of this T cell receptor (beta chain) is a study of blood T cell repertoires in COVID-19. Study information: There were acute and convalescent COVID-19 samples, and they came from the United States, Italy and Spain. PBMCs, B-cell-depleted T cells, or T cells provided the cDNA or gDNA that made up the material.

In the original analysis: Quantification of nucleated cells was approximated via reference gene primer amplification. Profiling relied on immunoSEQ multiplex PCR, and the TCRdb table lists in-frame clones only, not all of them. V, J and clone size are those of that table, while D and trimming were read from the DNA. The sample consists of over 200,000 clones, around nine tenths of them appearing once. The germline V gene has CDR1 SNHLY and CDR2 FYNNEI. CDR3 length: 14 amino acids. After removal of 6 bases from V and 4 bases from J, the junction contained 4 bases not matched to a gene. The receptor was derived from a woman aged 60-75 years with acute or convalescent COVID-19. Sample: peripheral blood. V is TRBV2 and J is TRBJ2-5, with 11 positions matching TRBD1. The CDR3 region is CASRSGTGGETQYF. CDR3 DNA: TGTGCCAGCAGGTCCGGGACAGGGGGAGAGACCCAGTACTTC.